This TCR beta chain was sequenced in a study of blood T cell repertoires in COVID-19. Whole-study context: The study drew acute and convalescent COVID-19 samples from the United States, Italy and Spain.

In the original workflow: Counts of nucleated cells, estimated from reference gene primer amplification, were obtained. Measured with immunoSEQ multiplex PCR; TCRdb has only the in-frame clones, and not every one. The V and J calls and clone size come from that table; D and trimming were worked out from the DNA. This sample carries about 210,000 clones, about 89% of them seen once, and the ten largest clones take about 5%. V was shortened by 3 bases and J by 8 bases, with 8 bases between the two germline ends. The CDR3 contains 13 residues. In germline, CDR1 is LNHDA, CDR2 SQIVND (reference sequence).

The sample was peripheral blood. The clonotype was recovered from a woman between 35 and 50 years old with acute or convalescent COVID-19. V and J are TRBV19 and TRBJ1-6; D possibly corresponds to TRBD1 (5 bases). In DNA form, the CDR3 reads TGTGCCAGTAGTATGGGAGGGGATTCACCCCTCCACTTT. The encoded protein is CASSMGGDSPLHF.